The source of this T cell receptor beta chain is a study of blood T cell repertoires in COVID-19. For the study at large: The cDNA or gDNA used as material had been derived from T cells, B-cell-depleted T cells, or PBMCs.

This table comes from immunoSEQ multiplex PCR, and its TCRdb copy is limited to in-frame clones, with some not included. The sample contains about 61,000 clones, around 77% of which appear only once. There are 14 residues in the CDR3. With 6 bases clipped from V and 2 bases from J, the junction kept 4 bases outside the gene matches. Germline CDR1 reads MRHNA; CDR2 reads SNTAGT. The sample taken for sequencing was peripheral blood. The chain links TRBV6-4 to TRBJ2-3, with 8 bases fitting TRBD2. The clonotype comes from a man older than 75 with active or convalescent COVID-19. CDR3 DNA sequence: TGTGCCAGCAGACACGGGGGGGACACAGATACGCAGTATTTT. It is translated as CASRHGGDTDTQYF.